This T cell receptor beta chain was identified during a study of CXCR3-negative and CXCR3-positive naive CD8 T cells (dated by TCRdb to the late 2010s). About the investigation overall: In total, approximately 140 million TRB reads were obtained, which works out to roughly 1.5 +/- 0.3 million reads per library. The diversity and physicochemical repertoire analyses included 11 donors pooled from two independent experiments. For the TRBV-TRBJ cluster analysis, the naive subsets came from 5 donors, while the memory cells came from 3 donors.

As regards this clonotype: Its antigen is currently not known.

Sequencing was carried out with a NextSeq 550. The Human TCR Profiling Kit (MiLaboratory) was used to prepare UMI-labeled 5' RACE TRB cDNA libraries. cDNA synthesis used the entire amount of extracted RNA, and PCR amplification then used the entire amount of cDNA produced. The libraries were made side by side, with each library going through the same number of PCR cycles. On the authors' methods: With a minimum of two reads required per UMI, MIGEC and MiXCR pulled out about 52,000 +/- 9,100 unique UMI-labeled TRB cDNA molecules from each library. On average, each library contained approximately 40,000 +/- 10,000 functional in-frame TRB CDR3 nucleotide clonotypes without stop codons. Diversity metrics, including normalized Shannon-Wiener and Chao1, were computed in VDJtools after downsampling to 5000 UMI-labeled TRB molecules per sample. VDJtools was used to calculate clonotype-size-weighted physicochemical properties of the central five CDR3 residues, namely interaction energy, strength, volume and Kidera factor 4. TCRdb reprocessed the reads, and each CDR3 protein sequence is entered once, without DNA. TCRdb, rather than the study authors, made the V and J calls. The sample table includes nearly 110,000 distinct CDR3 sequences. 0.3% to 0.4% of the sample lies in the top ten.

Each CD8+ T cell subset was flow-sorted in triplicate, with 300,000 or so cells per subset placed directly into RLT lysis buffer. Naive CD8+ T cells were defined stringently as CD45RO-CCR7+CD27+CD95- to exclude memory contaminants. Peripheral blood mononuclear cells were isolated from buffy coats by standard density gradient centrifugation. Naive CXCR3-negative and CXCR3-positive CD8+ T cells were flow-sorted using a FACSAria III. Total RNA was extracted from sorted cells with an RNeasy Mini Kit. CDR3 length: 12 amino acids, cysteine to phenylalanine. DNA was not recorded. Looking up the germline V gene yields CDR1 SGHTA and CDR2 FQGNSA. Study-level results and caveats: Because CXCR3 expression was partially decreased after cryopreservation, freshly isolated PBMCs were used for most assays. Both naive subsets had comparably high repertoire diversity, while memory CD8+ T cells had much lower repertoire diversity. Similar TRBV-TRBJ usage was shown by naive CXCR3-negative and CXCR3-positive cells from the same donor, whereas distinct patterns were shown by memory cells. Because surface CD5, which has been linked to self-reactivity in mice, was comparable between naive subsets, TCR interaction strength was also inferred from TRB CDR3 physicochemical properties. Compared with CXCR3-negative naive cells, CXCR3-positive naive cells had TRB CDR3s with higher hydrophobicity (lower Kidera factor 4), lower energy, and higher strength and volume indices.

Sequenced input: naive CXCR3+ CD8+ T cells from blood. The sample's cell subset or site label, decoded: CD45RO-CCR7+CD27+CD95- naive CD8+ T cells expressing CXCR3 (TNR3+). This sequence originates from a human donor in good health. Some clones in this sample may be carry-over from other donors' samples. The rearrangement joined TRBV7-2 to TRBJ1-4. The CDR3 sequence is CASRDLDEKLFF.